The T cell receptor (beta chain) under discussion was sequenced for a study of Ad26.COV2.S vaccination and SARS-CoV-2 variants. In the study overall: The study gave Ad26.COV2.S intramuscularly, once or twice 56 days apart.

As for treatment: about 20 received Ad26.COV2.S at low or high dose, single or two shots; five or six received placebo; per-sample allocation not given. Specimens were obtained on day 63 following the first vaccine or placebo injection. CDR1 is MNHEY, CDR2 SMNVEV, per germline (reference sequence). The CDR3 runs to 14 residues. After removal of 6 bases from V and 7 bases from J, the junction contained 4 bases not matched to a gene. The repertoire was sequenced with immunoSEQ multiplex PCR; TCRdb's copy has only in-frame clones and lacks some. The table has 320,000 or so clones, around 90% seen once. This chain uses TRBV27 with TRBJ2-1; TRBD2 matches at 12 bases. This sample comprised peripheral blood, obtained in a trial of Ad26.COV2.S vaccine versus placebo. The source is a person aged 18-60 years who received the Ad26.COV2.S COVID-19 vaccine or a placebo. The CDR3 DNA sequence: TGTGCCAGCAGACTAGCGGGAGGTAAGAATGAGCAGTTCTTC. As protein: CASRLAGGKNEQFF.